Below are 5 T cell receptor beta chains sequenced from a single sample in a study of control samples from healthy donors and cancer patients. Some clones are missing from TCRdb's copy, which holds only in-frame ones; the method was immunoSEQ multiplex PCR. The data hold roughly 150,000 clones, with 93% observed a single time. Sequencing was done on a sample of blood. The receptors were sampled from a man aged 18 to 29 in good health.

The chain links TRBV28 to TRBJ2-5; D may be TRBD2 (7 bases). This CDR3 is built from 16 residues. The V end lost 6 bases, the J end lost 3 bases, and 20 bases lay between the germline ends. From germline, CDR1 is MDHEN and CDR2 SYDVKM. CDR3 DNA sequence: TGTGCCAGCAGCCTACGGGGGGCGAAGGATGAAGAGACCCAGTACTTC. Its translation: CASSLRGAKDEETQYF. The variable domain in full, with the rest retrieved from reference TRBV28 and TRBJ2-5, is DVKVTQSSRYLVKRTGEKVFLECVQDMDHENMFWYRQDPGLGLRLIYFSYDVKMKEKGDIPEGYSVSREKKERFSLILESASTNQTSMYLCASSLRGAKDEETQYFGPGTRLLVL.

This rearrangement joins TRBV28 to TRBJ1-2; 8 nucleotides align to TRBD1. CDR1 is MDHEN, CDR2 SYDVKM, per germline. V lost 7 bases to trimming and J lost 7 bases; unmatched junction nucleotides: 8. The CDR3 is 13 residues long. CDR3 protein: CASNFRGRSGYTF. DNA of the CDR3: TGTGCCAGCAACTTCAGGGGGCGGTCTGGCTACACCTTC.

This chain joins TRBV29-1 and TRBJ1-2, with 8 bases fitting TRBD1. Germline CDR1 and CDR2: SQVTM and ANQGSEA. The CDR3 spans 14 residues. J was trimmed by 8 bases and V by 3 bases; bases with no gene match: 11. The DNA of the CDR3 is TGCAGCGTTGAGACCCTCCAGGGGGCGGAGGGCTACACCTTC. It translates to CSVETLQGAEGYTF.

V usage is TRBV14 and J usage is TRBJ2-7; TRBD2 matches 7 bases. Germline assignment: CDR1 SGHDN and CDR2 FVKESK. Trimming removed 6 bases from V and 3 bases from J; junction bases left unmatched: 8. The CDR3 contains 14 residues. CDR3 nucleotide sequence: TGTGCCAGCAGTAGAGGCGGGAGTGTCTACGAGCAGTACTTC. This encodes CASSRGGSVYEQYF. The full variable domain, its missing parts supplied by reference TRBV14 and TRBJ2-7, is EAGVTQFPSHSVIEKGQTVTLRCDPISGHDNLYWYRRVMGKEIKFLLHFVKESKQDESGMPNNRFLAERTGGTYSTLKVQPAELEDSGVYFCASSRGGSVYEQYFGPGTRLTVT.

In DNA form, the CDR3 reads TGTGCCAGCAGCTTGGCGGGAGGGACTAGCACAGATACGCAGTATTTT. It specifies CASSLAGGTSTDTQYF. The genes are TRBV7-3 and TRBJ2-3, with 9 bases fitting TRBD2. The CDR3 has 16 residues. The V gene's germline CDR1 is SGHTA and CDR2 FQGTGA. The junction had 4 bases not matched to a gene; V was cut back by 3 bases and J by 0 bases.